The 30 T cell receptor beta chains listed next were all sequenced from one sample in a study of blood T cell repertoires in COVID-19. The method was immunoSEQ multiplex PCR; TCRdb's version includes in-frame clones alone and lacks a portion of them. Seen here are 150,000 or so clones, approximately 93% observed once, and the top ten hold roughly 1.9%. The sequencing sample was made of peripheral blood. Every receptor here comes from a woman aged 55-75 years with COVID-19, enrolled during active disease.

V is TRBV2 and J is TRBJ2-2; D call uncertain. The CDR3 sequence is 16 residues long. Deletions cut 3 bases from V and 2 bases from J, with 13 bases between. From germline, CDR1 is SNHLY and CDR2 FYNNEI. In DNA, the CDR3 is TGTGCCAGCAGTGACAGGTCCGATATAAACACCGGGGAGCTGTTTTTT. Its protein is CASSDRSDINTGELFF.

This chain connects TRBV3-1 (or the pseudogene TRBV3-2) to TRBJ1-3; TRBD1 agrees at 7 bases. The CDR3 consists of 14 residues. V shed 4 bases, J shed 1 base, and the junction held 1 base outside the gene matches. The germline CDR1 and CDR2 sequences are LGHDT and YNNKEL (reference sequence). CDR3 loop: CASSRRGSGNTIYF. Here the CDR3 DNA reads TGTGCCAGCAGCCGCAGGGGGTCTGGAAACACCATATATTTT.

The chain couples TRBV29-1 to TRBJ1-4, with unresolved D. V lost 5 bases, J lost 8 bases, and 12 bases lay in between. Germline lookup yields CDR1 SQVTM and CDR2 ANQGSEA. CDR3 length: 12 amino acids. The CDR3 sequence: CSVTESREKLFF. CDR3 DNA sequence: TGCAGCGTTACCGAAAGTCGGGAAAAACTGTTTTTT.

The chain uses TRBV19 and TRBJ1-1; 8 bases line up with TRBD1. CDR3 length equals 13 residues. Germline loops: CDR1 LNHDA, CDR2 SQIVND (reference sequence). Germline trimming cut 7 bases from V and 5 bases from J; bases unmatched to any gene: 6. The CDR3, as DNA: TGTGCCAGTACCTTGGACAGGGATACTGAAGCTTTCTTT. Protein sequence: CASTLDRDTEAFF.

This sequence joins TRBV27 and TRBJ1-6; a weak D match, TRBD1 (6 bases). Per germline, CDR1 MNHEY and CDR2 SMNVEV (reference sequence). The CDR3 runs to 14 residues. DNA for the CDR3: TGTACTCCCGGGGGGGCGCCCTATAATTCACCCCTCCACTTT. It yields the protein CTPGGAPYNSPLHF.

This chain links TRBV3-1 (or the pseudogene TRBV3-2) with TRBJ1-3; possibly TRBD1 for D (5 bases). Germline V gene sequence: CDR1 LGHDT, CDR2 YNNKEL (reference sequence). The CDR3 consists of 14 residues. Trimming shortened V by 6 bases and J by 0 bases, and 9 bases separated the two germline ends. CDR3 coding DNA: TGTGCCAGCAGGCCGACAGACTCTGGAAACACCATATATTTT. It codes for CASRPTDSGNTIYF.

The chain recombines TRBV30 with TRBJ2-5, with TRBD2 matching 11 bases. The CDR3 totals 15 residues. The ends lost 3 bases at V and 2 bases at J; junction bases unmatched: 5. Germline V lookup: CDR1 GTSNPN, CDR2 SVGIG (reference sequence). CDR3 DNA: TGTGCCTGGAGGTCACTAGCGGGGGTACAAGAGACCCAGTACTTC. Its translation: CAWRSLAGVQETQYF.

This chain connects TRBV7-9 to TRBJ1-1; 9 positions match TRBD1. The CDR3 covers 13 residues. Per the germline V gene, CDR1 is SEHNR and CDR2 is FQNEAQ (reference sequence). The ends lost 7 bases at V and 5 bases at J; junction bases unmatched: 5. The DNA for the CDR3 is TGTGCCAGCAAGACAGGGGGATGGACTGAAGCTTTCTTT. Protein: CASKTGGWTEAFF.

CDR3 protein: CATLGLAEFTDTQYF. The CDR3 DNA follows: TGTGCCACCTTAGGACTAGCAGAGTTCACAGATACGCAGTATTTT. The chain combines TRBV24-1 with TRBJ2-3; the match to TRBD2 covers 8 bases. This CDR3 has 15 residues. The germline V gene encodes CDR1 KGHDR and CDR2 SFDVKD. V lost 9 bases to trimming and J lost 2 bases; unmatched junction nucleotides: 9.

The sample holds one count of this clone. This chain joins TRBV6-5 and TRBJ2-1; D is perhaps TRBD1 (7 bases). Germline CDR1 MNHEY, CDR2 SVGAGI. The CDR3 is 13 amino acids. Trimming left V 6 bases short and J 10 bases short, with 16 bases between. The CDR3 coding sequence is TGTGCCAGCAGCGTGAATGGAGGGGGCGAGCAGTTCTTC. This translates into CASSVNGGGEQFF.

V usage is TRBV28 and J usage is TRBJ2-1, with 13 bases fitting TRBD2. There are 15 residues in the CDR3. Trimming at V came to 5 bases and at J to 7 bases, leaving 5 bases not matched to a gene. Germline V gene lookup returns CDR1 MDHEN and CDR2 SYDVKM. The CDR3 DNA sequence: TGTGCCAGCAGTCCCGGACTAGCGGGGGTGAATGAGCAGTTCTTC. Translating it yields CASSPGLAGVNEQFF.

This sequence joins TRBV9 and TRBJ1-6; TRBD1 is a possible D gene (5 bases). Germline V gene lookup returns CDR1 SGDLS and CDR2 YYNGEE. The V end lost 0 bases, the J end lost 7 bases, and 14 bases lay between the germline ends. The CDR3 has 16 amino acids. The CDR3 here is CASSVGLGGNNSPLHF. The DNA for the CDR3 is TGTGCCAGCAGCGTAGGGTTGGGGGGAAACAATTCACCCCTCCACTTT. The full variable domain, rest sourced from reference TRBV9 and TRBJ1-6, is DSGVTQTPKHLITATGQRVTLRCSPRSGDLSVYWYQQSLDQGLQFLIQYYNGEERAKGNILERFSAQQFPDLHSELNLSSLELGDSALYFCASSVGLGGNNSPLHFGNGTRLTVT.

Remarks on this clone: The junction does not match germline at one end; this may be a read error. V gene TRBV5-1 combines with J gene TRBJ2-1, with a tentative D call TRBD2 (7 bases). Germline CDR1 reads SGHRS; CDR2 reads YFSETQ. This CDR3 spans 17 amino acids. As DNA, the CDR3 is TGCGCCAGCAGCAACCGCAGCGGGACATACCCTTACAGTGAGCAGTTCTTC. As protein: CASSNRSGTYPYSEQFF.

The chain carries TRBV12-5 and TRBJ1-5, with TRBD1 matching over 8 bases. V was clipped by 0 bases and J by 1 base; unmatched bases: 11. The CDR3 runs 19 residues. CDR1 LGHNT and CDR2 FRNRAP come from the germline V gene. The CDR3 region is CASGLVPRQGTLSNQPQHF. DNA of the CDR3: TGTGCTAGTGGTTTGGTACCGAGACAGGGGACCTTAAGCAATCAGCCCCAGCATTTT.

As DNA, the CDR3 is TGTGCCAGCAGCCCGTCCGGGACATTAGTCACCGGGGAGCTGTTTTTT. Residues: CASSPSGTLVTGELFF. The J gene is TRBJ2-2, the V gene TRBV3-1 (or the pseudogene TRBV3-2), with D maybe TRBD1 (6 bases). V lost 4 bases, J lost 4 bases, and 16 bases lay in between. The CDR3 has 16 amino acids. Per germline, CDR1 LGHDT and CDR2 YNNKEL (reference sequence).

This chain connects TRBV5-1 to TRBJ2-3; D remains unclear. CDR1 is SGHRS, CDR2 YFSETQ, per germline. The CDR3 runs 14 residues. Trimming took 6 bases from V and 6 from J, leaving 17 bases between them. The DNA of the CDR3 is TGCGCCAGCACCACTGGAAGGCTCGGGGATACGCAGTATTTT. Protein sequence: CASTTGRLGDTQYF. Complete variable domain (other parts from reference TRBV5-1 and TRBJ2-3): KAGVTQTPRYLIKTRGQQVTLSCSPISGHRSVSWYQQTPGQGLQFLFEYFSETQRNKGNFPGRFSGRQFSNSRSEMNVSTLELGDSALYLCASTTGRLGDTQYFGPGTRLTVL.

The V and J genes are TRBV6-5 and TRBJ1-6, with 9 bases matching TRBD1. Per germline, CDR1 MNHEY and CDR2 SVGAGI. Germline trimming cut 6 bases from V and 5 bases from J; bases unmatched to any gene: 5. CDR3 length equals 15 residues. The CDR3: CASSPGQGNNSPLHF. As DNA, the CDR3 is TGTGCCAGCAGCCCAGGACAGGGGAATAATTCACCCCTCCACTTT.

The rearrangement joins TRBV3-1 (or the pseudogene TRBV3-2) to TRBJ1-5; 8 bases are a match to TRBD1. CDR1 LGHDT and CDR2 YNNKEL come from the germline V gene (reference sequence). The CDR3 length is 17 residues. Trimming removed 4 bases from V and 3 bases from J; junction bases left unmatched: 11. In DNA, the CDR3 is TGTGCCAGCAGCCCCCCCGGCCTGGACAGGGACAATCAGCCCCAGCATTTT. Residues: CASSPPGLDRDNQPQHF.

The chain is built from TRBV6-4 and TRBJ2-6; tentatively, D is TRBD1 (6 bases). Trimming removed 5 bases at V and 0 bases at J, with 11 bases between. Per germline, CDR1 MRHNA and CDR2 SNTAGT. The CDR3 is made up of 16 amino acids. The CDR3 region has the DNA TGTGCCAGCAGTATGCAGGGGTTCTCTGGGGCCAACGTCCTGACTTTC. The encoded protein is CASSMQGFSGANVLTF.

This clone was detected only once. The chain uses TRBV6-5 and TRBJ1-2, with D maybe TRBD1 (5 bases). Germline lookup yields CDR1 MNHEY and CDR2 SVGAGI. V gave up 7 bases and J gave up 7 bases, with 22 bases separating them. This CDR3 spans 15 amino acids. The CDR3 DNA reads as TGTGCCAGCAACGGGGGAAGGGGTGGCATTGGTGGCTACACCTTC. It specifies CASNGGRGGIGGYTF.

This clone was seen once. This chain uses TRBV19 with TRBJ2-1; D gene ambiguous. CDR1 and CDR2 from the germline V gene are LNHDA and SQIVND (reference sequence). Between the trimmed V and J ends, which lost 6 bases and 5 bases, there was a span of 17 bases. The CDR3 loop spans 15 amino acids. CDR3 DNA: TGTGCCAGTAGCCCCTTTCCAGTGCCCAACAATGAGCAGTTCTTC. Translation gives CASSPFPVPNNEQFF.

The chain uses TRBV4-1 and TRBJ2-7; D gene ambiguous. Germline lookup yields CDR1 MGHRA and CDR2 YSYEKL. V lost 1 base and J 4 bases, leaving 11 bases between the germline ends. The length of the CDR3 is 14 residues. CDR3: CASSQGQRRYEQYF. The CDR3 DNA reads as TGCGCCAGCAGCCAAGGTCAGAGGAGATACGAGCAGTACTTC.

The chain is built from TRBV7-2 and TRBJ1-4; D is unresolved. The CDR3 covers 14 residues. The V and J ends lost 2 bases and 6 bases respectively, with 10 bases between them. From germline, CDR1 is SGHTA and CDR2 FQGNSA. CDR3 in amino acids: CASSLWPLHEKLFF. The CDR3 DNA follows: TGTGCCAGCAGCTTATGGCCCCTCCATGAAAAACTGTTTTTT.

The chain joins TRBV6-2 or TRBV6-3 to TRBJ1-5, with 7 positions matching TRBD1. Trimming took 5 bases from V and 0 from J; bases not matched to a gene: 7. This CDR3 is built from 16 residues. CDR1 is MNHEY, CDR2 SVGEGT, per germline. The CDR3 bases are TGTGCCAGCAGTCTACAGGGGCCCCATAGCAATCAGCCCCAGCATTTT. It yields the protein CASSLQGPHSNQPQHF.

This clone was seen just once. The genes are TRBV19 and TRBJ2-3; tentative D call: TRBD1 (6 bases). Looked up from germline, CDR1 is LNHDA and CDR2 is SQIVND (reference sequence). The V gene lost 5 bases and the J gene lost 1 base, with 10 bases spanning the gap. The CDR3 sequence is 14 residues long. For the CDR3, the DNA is TGTGCCAGTAGTCCAGGGGTTGGCACAGATACGCAGTATTTT. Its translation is CASSPGVGTDTQYF.

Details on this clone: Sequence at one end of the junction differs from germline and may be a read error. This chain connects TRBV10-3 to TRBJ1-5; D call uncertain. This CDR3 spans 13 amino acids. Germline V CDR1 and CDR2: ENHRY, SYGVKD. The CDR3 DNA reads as TGTGCCATCAGTGAGTTTAGCGATCAGCCCCAGCATTTT. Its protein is CAISEFSDQPQHF.

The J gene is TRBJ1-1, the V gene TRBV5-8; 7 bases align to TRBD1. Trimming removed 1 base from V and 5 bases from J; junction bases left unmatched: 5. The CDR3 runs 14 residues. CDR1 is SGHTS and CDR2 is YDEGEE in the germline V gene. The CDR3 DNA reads TGTGCCAGCAGCTTGAGACAGGGCGGGACTGAAGCTTTCTTT. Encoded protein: CASSLRQGGTEAFF. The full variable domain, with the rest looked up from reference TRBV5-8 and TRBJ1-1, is EAGVTQSPTHLIKTRGQQATLRCSPISGHTSVYWYQQALGLGLQFLLWYDEGEERNRGNFPPRFSGRQFPNYSSELNVNALELEDSALYLCASSLRQGGTEAFFGQGTRLTVV.

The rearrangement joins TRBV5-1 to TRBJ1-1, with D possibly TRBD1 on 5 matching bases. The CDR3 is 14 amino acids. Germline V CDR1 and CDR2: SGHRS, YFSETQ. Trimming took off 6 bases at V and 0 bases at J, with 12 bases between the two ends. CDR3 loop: CASKLRGMNTEAFF. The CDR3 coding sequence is TGCGCCAGCAAACTCCGGGGGATGAACACTGAAGCTTTCTTT.

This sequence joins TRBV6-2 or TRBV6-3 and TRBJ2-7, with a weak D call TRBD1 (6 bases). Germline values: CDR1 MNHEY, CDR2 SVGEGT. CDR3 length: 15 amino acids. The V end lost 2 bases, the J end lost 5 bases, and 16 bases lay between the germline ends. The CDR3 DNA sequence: TGTGCCAGCAGTTACCCCGGGACAAAGGGGAACGAGCAGTACTTC. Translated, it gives CASSYPGTKGNEQYF.

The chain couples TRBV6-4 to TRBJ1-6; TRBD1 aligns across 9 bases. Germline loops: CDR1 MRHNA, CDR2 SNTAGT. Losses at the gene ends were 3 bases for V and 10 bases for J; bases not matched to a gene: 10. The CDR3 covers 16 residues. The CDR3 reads CASSEQGAAGGSPLHF. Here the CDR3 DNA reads TGTGCCAGCAGTGAACAGGGGGCAGCCGGCGGGTCACCCCTCCACTTT.